The 22 T cell receptor beta chains below all came from one sample that was sequenced in a study of CD8+ T cells in alopecia areata. Sequencing used cDNA as its template, made by extracting RNA and reverse transcribing it. The assay was immunoSEQ multiplex PCR, and TCRdb's table has in-frame clones only and misses some. The profile shows about 150,000 clones, about 53% of them singletons. The specimen comprised CD8+ T cells sorted from blood, sampled at week 0. The receptors come from a human donor with alopecia areata.

The V gene is TRBV29-1, the J gene TRBJ2-7; 10 nucleotides match TRBD1. CDR3 length: 18 amino acids. CDR1 and CDR2 (germline): SQVTM, ANQGSEA. V shed 4 bases, J shed 2 bases, and the junction held 17 bases outside the gene matches. The CDR3 region is CSVGGLRTGGLNAYEQYF. As DNA, the CDR3 is TGCAGCGTTGGAGGTCTGAGGACAGGGGGTCTTAATGCCTACGAGCAGTACTTC.

This clone was seen only once. J is TRBJ2-3 and V is TRBV6-5; D uncertain. The CDR3 length is 14 residues. Trimming cost V 2 bases and J 1 base, with 7 bases left between them. CDR1 is MNHEY and CDR2 is SVGAGI in the germline V gene. The CDR3 is CASSYREGTDTQYF. In DNA form, the CDR3 reads TGTGCCAGCAGTTACAGAGAAGGCACAGATACGCAGTATTTT.

J is TRBJ2-2 and V is TRBV9; 9 nucleotides agree with TRBD2. This CDR3 region has 16 residues. Germline V gene sequence: CDR1 SGDLS, CDR2 YYNGEE. The J segment lost 0 bases and the V segment lost 3 bases, leaving 3 bases of the junction unmatched. For the CDR3, the DNA is TGTGCCAGCAGCGGTAGCGGGGGATCGAACACCGGGGAGCTGTTTTTT. It is translated as CASSGSGGSNTGELFF.

In this sample, this clone turned up a few times. The rearrangement joins TRBV4-3 to TRBJ2-4, with a tentative D call TRBD2 (6 bases). V was shortened by 1 base and J by 8 bases, with 15 bases between the two germline ends. CDR3 length equals 15 residues. Germline CDR1 reads LGHNA; CDR2 reads YSLEER. CDR3: CASSQASGGDDIQYF. DNA for the CDR3: TGCGCCAGCAGCCAAGCGTCCGGGGGAGATGACATTCAGTACTTC.

J is TRBJ1-6 and V is TRBV7-6; 8 positions agree with TRBD1. Looked up from germline, CDR1 is SGHVS and CDR2 is FNYEAQ. The CDR3 has 14 amino acids. With V trimmed by 5 bases and J by 10 bases, 7 bases remained unmatched. The CDR3, as DNA: TGTGCCAGCAGCACCCAGGGGGCGAGGTCACCCCTCCACTTT. Translated: CASSTQGARSPLHF.

V is TRBV13 and J is TRBJ2-5, with a possible D match to TRBD2 (5 bases). The CDR3 length is 14 residues. The germline V gene has CDR1 PRHDT and CDR2 FYEKMQ (reference sequence). The V gene lost 4 bases and the J gene lost 5 bases, with 14 bases spanning the gap. This CDR3 is CASSSTRDLETQYF. As DNA, the CDR3 is TGTGCCAGCAGCTCGACTCGGGATTTGGAGACCCAGTACTTC.

The chain recombines TRBV23-1 with TRBJ2-1; D call uncertain. TRBV23-1 is given ORF status, its function remaining uncertain. The ends were cut back, 3 bases at V and 9 bases at J, with 12 bases in the middle. CDR3 length: 13 amino acids. The CDR3 nucleotides read TGCGCCAGCAGTCATCAGGACGTCAGTGAGCAGTTCTTC. Protein product: CASSHQDVSEQFF.

The V gene is TRBV14, the J gene TRBJ1-1; 7 nucleotides agree with TRBD1. J gave up 5 bases and V 0 bases, and 0 bases lay outside the gene matches. Germline CDR1 SGHDN, CDR2 FVKESK. CDR3 length: 13 amino acids. The CDR3 reads CASSQDRGTEAFF. For the CDR3, the DNA is TGTGCCAGCAGCCAAGACAGGGGGACTGAAGCTTTCTTT.

The chain joins TRBV7-6 to TRBJ1-6; D gene unclear. V was shortened by 1 base and J by 8 bases, with 6 bases between the two germline ends. The CDR3 loop spans 13 amino acids. The V gene's germline CDR1 is SGHVS and CDR2 FNYEAQ. The CDR3, as DNA: TGTGCCAGCAGCTTAGAGGGTGATTCACCCCTCCACTTT. Translation: CASSLEGDSPLHF.

This chain uses TRBV29-1 with TRBJ2-7; D is unclear. The CDR3 extends over 15 amino acids. Germline V gives CDR1 SQVTM, CDR2 ANQGSEA. Trimming took off 0 bases at V and 3 bases at J, with 15 bases between the two ends. The CDR3 region has the DNA TGCAGCGTTGAAGATCGGGCCGATAGAGGCTACGAGCAGTACTTC. Translation gives CSVEDRADRGYEQYF.

This chain links TRBV27 with TRBJ2-7; D not certain. In germline, CDR1 is MNHEY, CDR2 SMNVEV (reference sequence). The CDR3 covers 12 residues. V lost 4 bases and J lost 0, with 4 bases in between. The CDR3 loop reads CASSSTSYEQYF. The CDR3 DNA reads as TGTGCCAGCAGTTCGACCTCCTACGAGCAGTACTTC.

V is TRBV6-5 and J is TRBJ1-1; D is undetermined. V was clipped by 2 bases and J by 0 bases, with 13 bases between them. CDR1 and CDR2 (germline): MNHEY, SVGAGI. This CDR3 is 16 amino acids long. CDR3 DNA sequence: TGTGCCAGCAGTTACGCTCAGGAAACCATGAACACTGAAGCTTTCTTT. Translation gives CASSYAQETMNTEAFF.

This clone came up a few times. The chain employs TRBV25-1 and TRBJ1-1; D not certain. Germline V gene sequence: CDR1 MGHDK, CDR2 SYGVNS. This CDR3 has 11 residues. The V gene lost 9 bases and the J gene lost 4 bases, with 9 bases spanning the gap. The chain's CDR3 is CASWLGTEAFF. The CDR3 nucleotides read TGTGCCAGTTGGCTGGGCACTGAAGCTTTCTTT.

This rearrangement joins TRBV9 to TRBJ2-7; 8 bases are shared with TRBD1. The CDR3 covers 15 residues. Germline V lookup: CDR1 SGDLS, CDR2 YYNGEE. The junction had 10 bases not matched to a gene; V was cut back by 4 bases and J by 4 bases. The CDR3 DNA reads as TGTGCCAGCAGCCCGGGCACAGGGGGGACTTACGAGCAGTACTTC. This codes for CASSPGTGGTYEQYF.

This chain links TRBV29-1 with TRBJ1-5; D is unresolved. V dropped 4 bases and J dropped 4 bases, with 11 bases sitting between them. CDR1 is SQVTM and CDR2 is ANQGSEA in the germline V gene. The CDR3 covers 13 residues. The CDR3 sequence is CSVVLGLNQPQHF. The CDR3, as DNA: TGCAGCGTTGTTCTGGGCCTAAATCAGCCCCAGCATTTT.

The chain links TRBV10-3 to TRBJ2-3; 7 positions agree with TRBD1. Germline lookup yields CDR1 ENHRY and CDR2 SYGVKD. The CDR3 covers 15 residues. Unmatched junction bases numbered 6, after V lost 6 bases and J lost 0 bases. The chain's CDR3 is CAISSGQFSTDTQYF. CDR3 in DNA: TGTGCCATCAGCTCGGGACAGTTCAGCACAGATACGCAGTATTTT.

This chain joins TRBV25-1 and TRBJ1-5; D might be TRBD1 (5 bases). Trimming removed 5 bases from V and 5 bases from J, with 22 bases in between. Germline assignment: CDR1 MGHDK and CDR2 SYGVNS. The CDR3 contains 17 residues. This CDR3 is CASSSSRGDGGDQPQHF. As DNA, the CDR3 is TGTGCCAGCAGTTCCTCACGGGGCGACGGGGGTGATCAGCCCCAGCATTTT.

The count of this clone is one. This chain joins TRBV4-1 and TRBJ1-2, with D hard to call. CDR3 size: 16 residues. The V end lost 0 bases, the J end lost 4 bases, and 15 bases lay between the germline ends. Germline V lookup: CDR1 MGHRA, CDR2 YSYEKL. The CDR3 spells CASSQDGVAQFYGYTF. The CDR3 region has the DNA TGCGCCAGCAGCCAAGATGGGGTAGCGCAATTCTATGGCTACACCTTC.

This clone was counted only a few times. V and J are TRBV5-6 and TRBJ1-5; D not certain. Germline CDR1 is SGHDT and CDR2 is YYEEEE. CDR3 size: 14 residues. With 0 bases removed from V and 3 bases from J, the gap between germline ends came to 7 bases. The CDR3 region is CASSLDGNNQPQHF. The CDR3 region has the DNA TGTGCCAGCAGCTTGGATGGAAACAATCAGCCCCAGCATTTT.

This chain connects TRBV29-1 to TRBJ1-2; the D is unclear. The CDR3 loop spans 14 amino acids. Trimming left V 7 bases short and J 7 bases short, with 22 bases between. Germline CDR1 SQVTM, CDR2 ANQGSEA. CDR3 protein: CSEDSPGFLVGYTF. DNA of the CDR3: TGCAGCGAGGATAGCCCGGGGTTCTTGGTTGGCTACACCTTC.

The rearrangement links TRBV30 to TRBJ1-1; 7 nucleotides line up with TRBD1. CDR3 length: 13 residues. Germline CDR1 is GTSNPN and CDR2 is SVGIG (reference sequence). After removal of 3 bases from V and 6 bases from J, the junction contained 7 bases not matched to a gene. Written as DNA, the CDR3 is TGTGCCTGGAGGGACTCAGGGACAGCTGAAGCTTTCTTT. This sequence encodes CAWRDSGTAEAFF.

This clone was picked up one time. The V call is TRBV7-9, the J call TRBJ2-3, with D unclear. Germline V gene sequence: CDR1 SEHNR, CDR2 FQNEAQ (reference sequence). The germline V and J ends were trimmed by 5 bases and 5 bases, with 5 bases remaining between them. CDR3 length: 11 residues. This chain's CDR3 is CASSLLDTQYF. The DNA for the CDR3 is TGTGCCAGCAGCCTGCTAGATACGCAGTATTTT.